The text below deals with one T cell receptor beta chain. It lacks a known antigen. No qualities accompany the bases; no much larger clone lies one base away. The CDR1 and CDR2 encoded by the germline V gene are SGDLS and YYNGEE. The cysteine opens and the phenylalanine closes a CDR3 of 13 amino acids. This entry keeps only the CDR3 DNA: 39 bases, framed from base 1. Trimming takes 4 bases from V and 1 base from J, and the germline ends sit 8 bases apart. The data originate from a study of early T cells in non-severe SARS-CoV-2 infection (dated by TCRdb to the early 2020s). As for the study more broadly: Because TCR sequencing relied on bulk RNA taken from unsorted whole blood, pairing of alpha and beta chains was not possible. Points the paper makes about the study in general: VDJdb matching was skewed toward anti-spike CD8 responses and likely underestimated virus-specific expansions by missing private and CD4 specificities.

This was a case-control study nested in a cohort of healthcare workers in London, UK, who had nasopharyngeal swab PCR tests and blood samples taken every week. Healthcare workers were recruited during the week of the UK lockdown, between 23 and 31 March 2020, and followed weekly for up to roughly 16 weeks. The library was produced with 5' RACE. Data came from a NextSeq 500. The TCR library protocol attached unique molecular identifiers to individual cDNA molecules to correct for sequencing error and PCR bias. TCR alpha and beta chains were both sequenced, and the abundances of alpha and beta sequences in each sample were closely correlated with each other. For the original study's pipeline: V gene, J gene and CDR3 annotation of TCR sequences was performed with Decombinator V4. TCRs were defined as expanded if a significant change between any two time points was detected under a Poisson model with p below 0.0001. TCR abundances were normalised to the total number of TCRs sequenced per sample and were expressed as counts per million. MAIT TCRs were defined by TRAV1-2 paired with TRAJ12, TRAJ20 or TRAJ33, and iNKT TCRs by TRAV10 paired with TRAJ18. A search of VDJdb, accessed on 1 November 2021, was run for TCRs annotated to CMV, EBV and SARS-CoV-2, with TCRs annotated for multiple antigens excluded. In TCRdb, the public reads were trimmed at Q25 with fastp and aligned with MiXCR, with productive beta chains retained. All rows with the same CDR3 protein become a single entry with the most common DNA and genes. TCRdb, not the original authors, processed these V and J calls. This sample gives tens of thousands of distinct CDR3 sequences in total; approximately 13% of them show up just once. The ten top clones hold almost 8.5% of the sample.

The origin of this receptor is an adult who was a healthcare worker with PCR-confirmed SARS-CoV-2 infection or an uninfected control (not recorded which). The rearranged segments are TRBV9 and TRBJ1-1; confidence is insufficient to name the D gene. Input material: whole blood. The CDR3 sequence is CASSRRQNTEAFF. The sequenced DNA is TGTGCCAGCAGCAGACGACAGAACACTGAAGCTTTCTTT.